These T cell receptor beta chains were read from a single sample in a study of T cells in Graves' hyperthyroidism and ophthalmopathy. TCRdb recomputed calls from the multiplex PCR reads with MiXCR, one row per CDR3 protein. In the table there are around 700,000 distinct CDR3 sequences, 30% to 40% of which are singletons. The material sequenced was blood. The receptors here all came from a woman between 40 and 50 years old with Graves' hyperthyroidism. CDR3s include the opening cysteine and the closing phenylalanine or tryptophan. The D gene is left open where the match is weak. Rows may omit the clone size; those that give it use once, few, many or a size class.

d_call	clone_size	j_call	v_call	cdr3_nt	cdr3_aa
NA	NA	TRBJ1-1	TRBV6-1	TGTGCCAGCAGTACGACGCGGGGGAACACTGAAGCTTTCTTT	CASSTTRGNTEAFF
TRBD1	many	TRBJ2-2	TRBV19	TGTGCCAGTAGTATACGACAGGGAGCGGGGGAGCTGTTTTTT	CASSIRQGAGELFF
NA	many	TRBJ1-5	TRBV5-5	TGTGCCAGAAACATAACAGGGTGCTTAAATCAGCCCCAGCATTTT	CARNITGCLNQPQHF
NA	NA	TRBJ1-1	TRBV7-8	TGTGCCAGCAACTCACGAGAGCGACCGAACACTGAAGCTTTCTTT	CASNSRERPNTEAFF
NA	few	TRBJ1-3	TRBV7-2	TGTGCCAGCAGCGCCCCTCAGGCGGCCCTCTCTGGAAACACCATATATTTT	CASSAPQAALSGNTIYF
NA	many	TRBJ1-4	TRBV10-3	TGTGCCATCAGTGAGTTCACAGGTGCTGAAAAACTGTTTTTT	CAISEFTGAEKLFF
NA	NA	TRBJ1-3	TRBV6-5	TGTGCCAGCAGGGGACACTACATCACTGGAAACACCATATATTTT	CASRGHYITGNTIYF
NA	many	TRBJ1-2	TRBV20-1	TGCAGTACCAGGCGACCTAACTATGGCTACACCTTC	CSTRRPNYGYTF
NA	NA	TRBJ1-5	TRBV9	TGTGCCAGCAGCCAAGATTTTGGAAGGGGCAATCAGCCCCAGCATTTT	CASSQDFGRGNQPQHF
NA	few	TRBJ1-2	TRBV20-1	TGCAGTGCTATTAGGGGAGACTATGGCTACACCTTC	CSAIRGDYGYTF